This T cell receptor beta chain was observed in a study of response to subunit inactivated influenza vaccine. This clonotype was seen only a few times. Its antigen is as yet unknown. V lost 6 bases and J lost 9; bases outside the gene matches: 8. CDR3 length: 15 residues. Study-level results: It was suggested by the authors that few new T cells are recruited by each seasonal influenza vaccination.

TCRdb re-called the RT-PCR reads through MiXCR, storing one row per CDR3 protein. The table records fewer than 800,000 distinct CDR3 sequences, 15% to 19% of them present only once. Sequenced material: PBMCs from blood, taken less than 13 days after vaccination. The TCR comes from a man in his fifties or sixties who received an inactivated influenza vaccine. J is TRBJ2-1 and V is TRBV12-3 or TRBV12-4; 13 nucleotides line up with TRBD2. CDR3 amino acids: CASSLTSGGALEQFF. The CDR3 coding sequence is TGTGCCAGCAGCCTTACTAGCGGGGGGGCCCTTGAGCAGTTCTTC.